One T cell receptor (beta chain) is described in this entry. Antigen unknown. Moderate-to-severe activity, CAS ≥3, NOSPECS ≥4 and a duration under 3 months were seen in donors with ophthalmopathy. TCR beta CDR3 regions were amplified from RNA transcripts. RT-PCR with HTBI primers came first, then second-round multiplex PCR. From the multiplex PCR reads, TCRdb called clonotypes with MiXCR, one entry per CDR3 protein. The sample gives approximately 640,000 distinct CDR3 sequences, more than 40% of which show up once; more than 2.5% is in the top ten. The sample originates from a study of Graves' ophthalmopathy and Graves' hyperthyroidism. This CDR3 comprises 14 residues. Germline trimming cut 4 bases from V and 2 bases from J; bases unmatched to any gene: 2. Per germline, CDR1 MGHDK and CDR2 SYGVNS. Study findings and constraints: Ophthalmopathy was separated from stable hyperthyroidism by a 13-signature model with 87.88% sensitivity and approximately 79% specificity.

The chain carries TRBV25-1 and TRBJ2-1; TRBD2 matches 7 bases. The receptor was derived from an adult man with Graves' ophthalmopathy. Sequencing was done on a sample of peripheral blood. The CDR3 sequence is CASSASGAYNEQFF. The CDR3 nucleotides read TGTGCCAGCAGTGCTAGCGGAGCCTACAATGAGCAGTTCTTC.